This T cell receptor beta chain derives from a study of T-cell memory formation after mild COVID-19. Regarding the study as a whole: The study found contracting CD4+ clones mainly in CM and EM and contracting CD8+ clones in EMRA. Day 15 to 85 contracting clones showed balanced CD4/CD8; later expanders leaned CD4+. There was no confirmation that second-wave clones peaking on day 37 were SARS-CoV-2 specific.

In its sample, this clonotype was seen a few times. Antigen unknown. Germline V gene data show CDR1 as SGDLS and CDR2 as YYNGEE. V gave up 2 bases and J gave up 2 bases, with 8 bases separating them. The CDR3 sequence is 13 residues long. The authors produced TCR alpha and TCR beta cDNA libraries with sample barcodes and UMIs by 5'RACE using constant-segment primers. Each CDR3 protein gets one entry after TCRdb re-called the 5' RACE reads with MiXCR. This table has about 400,000 distinct CDR3 sequences, less than 25% appearing once. V usage is TRBV9 and J usage is TRBJ2-7; D is perhaps TRBD1 (5 bases). Sequences were obtained from PBMCs or a T cell subset sorted from them (not recorded which). The TCR comes from an adult woman who had mild COVID-19 (a few samples of this study predate the infection). Cell type and time point are not known. CDR3 nucleotide sequence: TGTGCCAGCAGCGTCAGGGAAACCTACGAGCAGTACTTC. The encoded protein is CASSVRETYEQYF.